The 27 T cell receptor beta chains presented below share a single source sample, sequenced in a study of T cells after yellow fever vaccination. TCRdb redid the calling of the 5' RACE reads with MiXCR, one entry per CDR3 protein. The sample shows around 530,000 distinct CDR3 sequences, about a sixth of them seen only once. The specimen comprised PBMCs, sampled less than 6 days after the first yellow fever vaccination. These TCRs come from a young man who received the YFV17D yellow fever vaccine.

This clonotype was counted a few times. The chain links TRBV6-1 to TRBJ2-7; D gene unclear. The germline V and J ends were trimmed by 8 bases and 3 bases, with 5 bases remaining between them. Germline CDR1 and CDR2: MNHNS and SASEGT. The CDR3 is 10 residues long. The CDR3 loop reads CASADYEQYF. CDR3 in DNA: TGTGCCAGCGCCGACTACGAGCAGTACTTC.

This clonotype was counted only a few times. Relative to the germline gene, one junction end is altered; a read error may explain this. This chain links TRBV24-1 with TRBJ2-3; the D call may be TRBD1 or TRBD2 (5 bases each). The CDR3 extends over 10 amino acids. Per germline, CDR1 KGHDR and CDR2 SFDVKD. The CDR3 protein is CATSDGDADF. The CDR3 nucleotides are TGTGCCACCAGTGATGGGGACGCGGATTTT.

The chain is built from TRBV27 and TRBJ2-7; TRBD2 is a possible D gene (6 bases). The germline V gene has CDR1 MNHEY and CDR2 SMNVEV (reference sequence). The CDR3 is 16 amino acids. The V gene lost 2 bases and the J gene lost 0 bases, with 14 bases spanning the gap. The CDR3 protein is CASSLTGTGLSYEQYF. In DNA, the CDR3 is TGTGCCAGCAGTTTAACTGGGACTGGGCTCTCCTACGAGCAGTACTTC.

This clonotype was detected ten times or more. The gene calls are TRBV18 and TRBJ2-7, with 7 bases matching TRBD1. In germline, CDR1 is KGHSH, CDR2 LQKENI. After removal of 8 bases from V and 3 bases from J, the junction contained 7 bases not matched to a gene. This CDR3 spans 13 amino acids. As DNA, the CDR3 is TGTGCCAGCAGCCCTCGGGACAGCTACGAGCAGTACTTC. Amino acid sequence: CASSPRDSYEQYF.

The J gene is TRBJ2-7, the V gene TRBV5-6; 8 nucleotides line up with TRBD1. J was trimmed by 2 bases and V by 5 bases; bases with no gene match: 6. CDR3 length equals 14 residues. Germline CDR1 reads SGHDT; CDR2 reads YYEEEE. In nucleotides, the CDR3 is TGTGCCAGCAGACAGACAGGGGACCCCTACGAGCAGTACTTC. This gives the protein CASRQTGDPYEQYF.

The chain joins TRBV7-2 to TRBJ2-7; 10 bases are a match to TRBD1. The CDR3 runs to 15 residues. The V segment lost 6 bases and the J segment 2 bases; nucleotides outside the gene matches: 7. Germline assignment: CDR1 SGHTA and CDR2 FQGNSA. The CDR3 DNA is TGTGCCAGCAGGGCGAGAGGGACAGGGGCCTACGAGCAGTACGTC. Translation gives CASRARGTGAYEQYV.

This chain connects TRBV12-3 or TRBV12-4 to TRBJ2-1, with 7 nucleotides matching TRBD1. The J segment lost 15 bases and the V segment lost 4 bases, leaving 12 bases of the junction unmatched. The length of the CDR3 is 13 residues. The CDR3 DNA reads TGTGCCAGCAGTTCTATCGACGGGACAGAGGCGTTCTTC. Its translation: CASSSIDGTEAFF.

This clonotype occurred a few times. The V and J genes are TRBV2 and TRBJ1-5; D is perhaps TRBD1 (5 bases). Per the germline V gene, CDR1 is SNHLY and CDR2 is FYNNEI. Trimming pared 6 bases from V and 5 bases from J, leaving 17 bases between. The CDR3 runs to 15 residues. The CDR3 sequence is CASSLEGIRHQPQHF. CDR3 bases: TGTGCCAGCAGCTTAGAGGGGATCCGCCATCAGCCCCAGCATTTT.

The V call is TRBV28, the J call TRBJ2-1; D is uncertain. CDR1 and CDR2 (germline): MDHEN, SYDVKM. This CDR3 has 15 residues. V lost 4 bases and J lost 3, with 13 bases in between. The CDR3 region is CASSSAVPGYNEQFF. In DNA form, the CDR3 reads TGTGCCAGCAGTTCGGCAGTACCGGGCTACAATGAGCAGTTCTTC.

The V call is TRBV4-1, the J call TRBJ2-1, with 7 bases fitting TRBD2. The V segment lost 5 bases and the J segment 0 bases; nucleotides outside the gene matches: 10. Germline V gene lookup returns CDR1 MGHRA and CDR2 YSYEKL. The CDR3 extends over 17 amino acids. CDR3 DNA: TGCGCCAGCAGCGTTGGATCGCGGGGGAGCTCCTACAATGAGCAGTTCTTC. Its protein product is CASSVGSRGSSYNEQFF.

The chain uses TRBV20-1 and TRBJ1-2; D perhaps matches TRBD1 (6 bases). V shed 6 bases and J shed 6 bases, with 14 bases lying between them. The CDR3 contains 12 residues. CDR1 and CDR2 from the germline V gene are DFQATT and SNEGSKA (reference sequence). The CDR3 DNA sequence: TGCAGTGCCCTCAGGGGAATCAATGGCTACACCTTC. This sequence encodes CSALRGINGYTF.

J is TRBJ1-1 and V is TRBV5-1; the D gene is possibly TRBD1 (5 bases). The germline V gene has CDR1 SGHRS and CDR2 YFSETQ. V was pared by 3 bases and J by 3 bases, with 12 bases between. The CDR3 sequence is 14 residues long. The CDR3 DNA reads TGCGCCAGCAGCTCTACCCCGGGGGACACTGAAGCTTTCTTT. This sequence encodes CASSSTPGDTEAFF.

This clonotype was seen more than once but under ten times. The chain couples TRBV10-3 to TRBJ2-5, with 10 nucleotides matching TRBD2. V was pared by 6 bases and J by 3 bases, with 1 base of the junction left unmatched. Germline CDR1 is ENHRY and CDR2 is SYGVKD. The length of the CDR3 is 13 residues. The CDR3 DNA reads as TGTGCCATCAGCGGACTAGCGGAAGAGACCCAGTACTTC. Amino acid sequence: CAISGLAEETQYF.

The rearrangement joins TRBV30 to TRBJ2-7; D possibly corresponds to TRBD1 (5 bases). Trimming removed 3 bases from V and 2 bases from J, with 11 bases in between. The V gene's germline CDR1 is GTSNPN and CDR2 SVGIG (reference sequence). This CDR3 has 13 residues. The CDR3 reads CAWREDKTYEQYF. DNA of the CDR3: TGTGCCTGGAGAGAGGACAAAACCTACGAGCAGTACTTC.

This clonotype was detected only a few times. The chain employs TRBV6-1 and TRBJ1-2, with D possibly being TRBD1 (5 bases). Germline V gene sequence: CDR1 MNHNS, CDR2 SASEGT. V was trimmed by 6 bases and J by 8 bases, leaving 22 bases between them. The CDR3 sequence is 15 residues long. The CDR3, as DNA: TGTGCCAGCAGCCCTCTGGGGCGGACCTTTGGGGGCTACACCTTC. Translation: CASSPLGRTFGGYTF.

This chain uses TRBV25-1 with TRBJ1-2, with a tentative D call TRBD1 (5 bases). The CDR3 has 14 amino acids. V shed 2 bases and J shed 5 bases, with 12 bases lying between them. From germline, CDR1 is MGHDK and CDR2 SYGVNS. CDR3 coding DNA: TGTGCCAGCAGTGAAGTTGGGACTGTATATGGCTACACCTTC. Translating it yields CASSEVGTVYGYTF.

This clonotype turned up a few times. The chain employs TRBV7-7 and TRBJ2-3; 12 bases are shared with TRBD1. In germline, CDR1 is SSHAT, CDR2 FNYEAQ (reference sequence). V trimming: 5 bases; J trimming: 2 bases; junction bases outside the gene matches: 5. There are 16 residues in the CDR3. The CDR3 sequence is CASSPGTGGLTDTQYF. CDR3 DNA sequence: TGTGCCAGCAGCCCAGGGACAGGGGGCCTCACAGATACGCAGTATTTT.

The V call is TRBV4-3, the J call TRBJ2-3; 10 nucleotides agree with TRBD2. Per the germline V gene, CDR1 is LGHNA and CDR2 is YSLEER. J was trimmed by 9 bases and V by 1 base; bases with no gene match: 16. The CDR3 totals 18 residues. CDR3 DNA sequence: TGCGCCAGCAGCCAAGTCTTTGGTATAGCGGGGGGTCAATGGACGCAGTATTTT. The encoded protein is CASSQVFGIAGGQWTQYF.

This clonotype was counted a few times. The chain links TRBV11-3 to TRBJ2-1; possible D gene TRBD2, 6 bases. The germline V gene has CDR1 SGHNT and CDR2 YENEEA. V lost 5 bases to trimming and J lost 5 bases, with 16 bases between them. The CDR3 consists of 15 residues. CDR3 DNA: TGTGCCAGCAGCCCCCACGGGAGCGAGGACAATGAGCAGTTCTTC. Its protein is CASSPHGSEDNEQFF.

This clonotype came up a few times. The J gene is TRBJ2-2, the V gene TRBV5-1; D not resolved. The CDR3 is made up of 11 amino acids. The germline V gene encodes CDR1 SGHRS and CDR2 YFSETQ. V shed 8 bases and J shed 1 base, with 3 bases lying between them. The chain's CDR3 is CASKNTGELFF. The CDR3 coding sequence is TGCGCCAGTAAGAACACCGGGGAGCTGTTTTTT. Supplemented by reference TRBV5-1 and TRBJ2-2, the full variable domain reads KAGVTQTPRYLIKTRGQQVTLSCSPISGHRSVSWYQQTPGQGLQFLFEYFSETQRNKGNFPGRFSGRQFSNSRSEMNVSTLELGDSALYLCASKNTGELFFGEGSRLTVL.

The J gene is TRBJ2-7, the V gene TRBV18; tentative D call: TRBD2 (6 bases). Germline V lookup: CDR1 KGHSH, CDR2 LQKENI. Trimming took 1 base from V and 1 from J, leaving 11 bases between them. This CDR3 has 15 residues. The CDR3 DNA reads TGTGCCAGCTCACCACGGGCGGGGCCTTCCTACGAGCAGTACGTC. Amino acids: CASSPRAGPSYEQYV.

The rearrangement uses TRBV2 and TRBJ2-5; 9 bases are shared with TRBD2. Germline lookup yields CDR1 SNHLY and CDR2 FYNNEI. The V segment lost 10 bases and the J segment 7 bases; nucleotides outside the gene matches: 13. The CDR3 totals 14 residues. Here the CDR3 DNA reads TGTGCCACCCTCAGGACTAGCGATGGCGGGACCCAGTACTTC. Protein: CATLRTSDGGTQYF.

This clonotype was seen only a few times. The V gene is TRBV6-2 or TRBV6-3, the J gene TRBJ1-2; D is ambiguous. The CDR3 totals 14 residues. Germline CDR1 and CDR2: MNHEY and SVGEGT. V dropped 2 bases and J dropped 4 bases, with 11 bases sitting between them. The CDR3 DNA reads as TGTGCCAGCAGTTACGAGGGCGGTCCCTATGGCTACACCTTC. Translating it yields CASSYEGGPYGYTF.

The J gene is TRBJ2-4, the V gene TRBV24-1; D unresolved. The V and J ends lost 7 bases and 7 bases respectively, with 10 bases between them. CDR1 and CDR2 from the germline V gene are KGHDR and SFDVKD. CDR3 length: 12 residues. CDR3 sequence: CATSEVGNIQYF. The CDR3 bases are TGTGCCACCAGCGAGGTGGGCAACATTCAGTACTTC.

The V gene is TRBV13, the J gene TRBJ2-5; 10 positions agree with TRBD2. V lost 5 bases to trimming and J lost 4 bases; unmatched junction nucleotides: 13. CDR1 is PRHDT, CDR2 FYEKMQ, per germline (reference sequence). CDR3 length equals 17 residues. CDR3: CASSRWASSGGTETQYF. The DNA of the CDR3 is TGTGCCAGCAGCCGATGGGCCTCTAGCGGGGGTACAGAGACCCAGTACTTC.

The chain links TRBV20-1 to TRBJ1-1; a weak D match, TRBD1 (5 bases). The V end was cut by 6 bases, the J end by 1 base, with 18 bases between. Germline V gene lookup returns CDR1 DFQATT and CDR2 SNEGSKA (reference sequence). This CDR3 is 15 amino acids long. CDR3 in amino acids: CSAAPRGAGNTEAFF. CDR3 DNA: TGCAGTGCCGCACCCCGAGGGGCAGGGAACACTGAAGCTTTCTTT.

This chain's CDR3 is CAIRGSYPEQYV. In DNA, the CDR3 is TGTGCCATCAGGGGGTCTTACCCCGAGCAGTACGTC. The chain recombines TRBV10-3 with TRBJ2-7; D is unclear. Germline V gene sequence: CDR1 ENHRY, CDR2 SYGVKD. CDR3 size: 12 residues. V gave up 6 bases and J gave up 6 bases, with 12 bases separating them.